These T cell receptor beta chains were read from a single sample in a study of T cell repertoires in cytomegalovirus infection. Each CDR3 protein is one row after TCRdb ran MiXCR on the reads. The data show under 850,000 distinct CDR3 sequences, 35% to 45% seen once. Input material: PBMCs. The source of these receptors is a human donor in good health (CMV status not recorded). Some clones in this sample may be carry-over from other donors' samples. The CDR3 runs from the conserved cysteine through the conserved F or W. A D gene is named only where the DNA matches it firmly. Clone size, where shown, is once, few, many, or a class for clones that have expanded.

CDR3aa: CASSLMGGTEAFF
CDR3nt: TGTGCCAGCAGCTTAATGGGTGGGACAGAAGCTTTCTTT
j_gene: TRBJ1-1
v_gene: TRBV7-3
d_gene: .
abundance: many

CDR3aa: CASKMTGSGNTIYF
CDR3nt: TGTGCCAGCAAGATGACGGGCTCTGGAAACACCATATATTTT
j_gene: TRBJ1-3
v_gene: TRBV28
d_gene: .
abundance: .

CDR3aa: CASSFWGGPDTQYF
CDR3nt: TGTGCCAGCAGCTTTTGGGGGGGGCCAGATACGCAGTATTTT
j_gene: TRBJ2-3
v_gene: TRBV11-2
d_gene: .
abundance: once

CDR3aa: CASSLQSYNEQFF
CDR3nt: TGTGCCAGCAGCCTACAGTCCTACAATGAGCAGTTCTTC
j_gene: TRBJ2-1
v_gene: TRBV7-8
d_gene: .
abundance: few

CDR3aa: CASSLYRGTFGANVLTF
CDR3nt: TGTGCCAGCAGCTTATACCGCGGGACATTCGGGGCCAACGTCCTGACTTTC
j_gene: TRBJ2-6
v_gene: TRBV7-4
d_gene: .
abundance: .

CDR3aa: CASSEVAGEGDTQYF
CDR3nt: TGTGCCAGCAGTGAGGTAGCGGGGGAGGGAGATACGCAGTATTTT
j_gene: TRBJ2-3
v_gene: TRBV6-1
d_gene: TRBD2
abundance: few

CDR3aa: CASVKPGQLSYEQYF
CDR3nt: TGTGCCAGCGTGAAACCGGGACAGCTCTCCTACGAGCAGTACTTC
j_gene: TRBJ2-7
v_gene: TRBV28
d_gene: TRBD1
abundance: .

CDR3aa: CASSDYPSTGRAHEQFF
CDR3nt: TGTGCCAGCAGTGACTACCCGAGTACCGGCAGGGCCCATGAGCAGTTCTTC
j_gene: TRBJ2-1
v_gene: TRBV6-4
d_gene: .
abundance: .

CDR3aa: CASSLPWGEGPYEQYF
CDR3nt: TGTGCCAGCAGCTTACCCTGGGGAGAAGGGCCCTACGAGCAGTACTTC
j_gene: TRBJ2-7
v_gene: TRBV11-1
d_gene: .
abundance: many

CDR3aa: CASSYAGQGRRTEAFF
CDR3nt: TGTGCCAGCAGTTACGCGGGACAGGGGAGGAGGACTGAAGCTTTCTTT
j_gene: TRBJ1-1
v_gene: TRBV6-2/TRBV6-3
d_gene: TRBD1
abundance: few

CDR3aa: CASSPDRGANTGELFF
CDR3nt: TGTGCCAGCAGTCCAGACAGGGGGGCGAACACCGGGGAGCTGTTTTTT
j_gene: TRBJ2-2
v_gene: TRBV7-6
d_gene: TRBD1
abundance: .

CDR3aa: CAWSRGGPYNEQFF
CDR3nt: TGTGCCTGGAGTCGGGGGGGGCCCTACAATGAGCAGTTCTTC
j_gene: TRBJ2-1
v_gene: TRBV30
d_gene: TRBD2
abundance: few

CDR3aa: CASSYPGSSYEQYF
CDR3nt: TGTGCCAGCAGTTACCCAGGGTCCTCCTACGAGCAGTACTTC
j_gene: TRBJ2-7
v_gene: TRBV6-6
d_gene: .
abundance: .

CDR3aa: CASRSTGWGTNTGELFF
CDR3nt: TGTGCCAGCAGATCCACAGGGTGGGGAACGAACACCGGGGAGCTGTTTTTT
j_gene: TRBJ2-2
v_gene: TRBV6-5
d_gene: .
abundance: .

CDR3aa: CASSLDLLTYGYTF
CDR3nt: TGTGCCAGCAGTTTAGACCTCCTGACCTATGGCTACACCTTC
j_gene: TRBJ1-2
v_gene: TRBV28
d_gene: .
abundance: few

CDR3aa: CASSFYRDNEQFF
CDR3nt: TGTGCCAGCAGCTTCTACAGGGACAATGAGCAGTTCTTC
j_gene: TRBJ2-1
v_gene: TRBV7-8
d_gene: .
abundance: few

CDR3aa: CASSPVANRDRVNWGPQGEQPQHF
CDR3nt: TGTGCCAGCAGCCCTGTCGCGAACCGGGACAGGGTAAATTGGGGCCCCCAGGGGGAACAGCCCCAGCATTTT
j_gene: TRBJ1-5
v_gene: TRBV7-8
d_gene: TRBD1
abundance: many

CDR3aa: CASSTGQGDGQYF
CDR3nt: TGCGCCAGCAGCACGGGACAGGGTGACGGTCAGTACTTC
j_gene: TRBJ2-4
v_gene: TRBV4-3
d_gene: TRBD1
abundance: .

CDR3aa: CASSESTGKYQPQHF
CDR3nt: TGCGCCAGCAGTGAGTCGACGGGGAAGTACCAGCCCCAGCATTTT
j_gene: TRBJ1-5
v_gene: TRBV10-2
d_gene: .
abundance: few

CDR3aa: CSSSLVPDSIKDTQYF
CDR3nt: TGTTCCAGCAGCTTAGTCCCGGACTCAATAAAGGATACTCAGTATTTT
j_gene: TRBJ2-3
v_gene: TRBV7-2
d_gene: .
abundance: .

CDR3aa: CASSRPAGGRYEQYF
CDR3nt: TGCGCCAGCAGCCGACCAGCGGGGGGCAGATACGAGCAGTACTTC
j_gene: TRBJ2-7
v_gene: TRBV4-1
d_gene: TRBD2
abundance: .

CDR3aa: CASSQTNRKPNTEAFF
CDR3nt: TGTGCCAGCAGTCAAACCAACAGGAAACCAAACACTGAAGCTTTCTTT
j_gene: TRBJ1-1
v_gene: TRBV6-6
d_gene: .
abundance: many

CDR3aa: CASSMSSPNEQFF
CDR3nt: TGTGCCAGTAGTATGTCCAGTCCGAATGAGCAGTTCTTC
j_gene: TRBJ2-1
v_gene: TRBV19
d_gene: .
abundance: .

CDR3aa: CASSYDSMNTEAFF
CDR3nt: TGTGCCAGCAGTTACGACAGTATGAACACTGAAGCTTTCTTT
j_gene: TRBJ1-1
v_gene: TRBV6-6
d_gene: .
abundance: .

CDR3aa: CASSTQGIGVDKLFF
CDR3nt: TGTGCCAGCAGTACGCAGGGGATTGGGGTGGACAAACTGTTTTTT
j_gene: TRBJ1-4
v_gene: TRBV28
d_gene: .
abundance: few

CDR3aa: CSAPTGAMNTEAFF
CDR3nt: TGCAGTGCTCCGACAGGAGCAATGAACACTGAAGCTTTCTTT
j_gene: TRBJ1-1
v_gene: TRBV20-1
d_gene: .
abundance: .

CDR3aa: CASRRTPPGTEAFF
CDR3nt: TGTGCCAGCAGAAGGACACCTCCTGGGACTGAAGCTTTCTTT
j_gene: TRBJ1-1
v_gene: TRBV6-5
d_gene: .
abundance: .

CDR3aa: CASSLRPWGRELFF
CDR3nt: TGTGCCAGCAGCTTACGCCCCTGGGGCCGGGAGCTGTTTTTT
j_gene: TRBJ2-2
v_gene: TRBV7-2
d_gene: .
abundance: many

CDR3aa: CASSYSTFGGTDTQYF
CDR3nt: TGTGCCAGCAGTTACTCGACTTTCGGGGGAACAGATACGCAGTATTTT
j_gene: TRBJ2-3
v_gene: TRBV6-5
d_gene: .
abundance: few

CDR3aa: CASSSRLRDYQETQYF
CDR3nt: TGTGCCAGCAGCTCCCGCCTGCGGGATTACCAAGAGACCCAGTACTTC
j_gene: TRBJ2-5
v_gene: TRBV7-2
d_gene: .
abundance: .

CDR3aa: CASVAGTLTGELFF
CDR3nt: TGTGCCAGCGTGGCCGGGACTCTGACCGGGGAGCTGTTTTTT
j_gene: TRBJ2-2
v_gene: TRBV7-4
d_gene: .
abundance: .

CDR3aa: CAISESDEQFF
CDR3nt: TGTGCCATCAGTGAGTCAGATGAGCAGTTCTTC
j_gene: TRBJ2-1
v_gene: TRBV10-3
d_gene: .
abundance: .

CDR3aa: CASSEGTGPYEQYF
CDR3nt: TGCGCCAGCAGTGAAGGGACAGGTCCCTACGAGCAGTACTTC
j_gene: TRBJ2-7
v_gene: TRBV2
d_gene: TRBD1
abundance: .

CDR3aa: CASSIYRHSNQPQHF
CDR3nt: TGTGCCAGTAGTATATACCGACACAGCAATCAGCCCCAGCATTTT
j_gene: TRBJ1-5
v_gene: TRBV19
d_gene: .
abundance: few

CDR3aa: CGARDPPGKAFF
CDR3nt: TGCGGTGCTAGAGACCCCCCGGGGAAAGCTTTCTTT
j_gene: TRBJ1-1
v_gene: TRBV20-1
d_gene: .
abundance: once

CDR3aa: CASSPGLAGSSHYNEQFF
CDR3nt: TGTGCCAGCAGTCCCGGACTAGCGGGATCTTCACACTACAATGAGCAGTTCTTC
j_gene: TRBJ2-1
v_gene: TRBV28
d_gene: TRBD2
abundance: few

CDR3aa: CASSTQDGDTQYF
CDR3nt: TGTGCCAGTAGTACCCAGGACGGAGATACGCAGTATTTT
j_gene: TRBJ2-3
v_gene: TRBV19
d_gene: .
abundance: few

CDR3aa: CASSKRRDAWERETQYF
CDR3nt: TGTGCCAGCAGTAAAAGACGGGACGCTTGGGAGAGAGAGACCCAGTACTTC
j_gene: TRBJ2-5
v_gene: TRBV6-1
d_gene: .
abundance: .

CDR3aa: CASSERVYQETQYF
CDR3nt: TGTGCCAGCAGTGAAAGGGTTTACCAAGAGACCCAGTACTTC
j_gene: TRBJ2-5
v_gene: TRBV2
d_gene: .
abundance: .

CDR3aa: CASSLDMGGGNQPQHF
CDR3nt: TGTGCCAGCAGCTTAGATATGGGGGGCGGCAATCAGCCCCAGCATTTT
j_gene: TRBJ1-5
v_gene: TRBV7-6
d_gene: .
abundance: .

CDR3aa: CASSLGQGGRVGNQPQHF
CDR3nt: TGTGCCAGCAGCCTTGGACAGGGAGGACGTGTTGGCAATCAGCCCCAGCATTTT
j_gene: TRBJ1-5
v_gene: TRBV7-9
d_gene: TRBD1
abundance: few

CDR3aa: CARIDRDTSYEQYF
CDR3nt: TGTGCCAGAATTGACCGGGACACATCCTACGAGCAGTACTTC
j_gene: TRBJ2-7
v_gene: TRBV19
d_gene: .
abundance: few

CDR3aa: CATPLQAVTF
CDR3nt: TGTGCCACCCCTTTACAGGCTGTCACCTTC
j_gene: TRBJ1-2
v_gene: TRBV2
d_gene: .
abundance: .

CDR3aa: CASSFLEGGLYEQYF
CDR3nt: TGTGCCAGCAGCTTTTTGGAAGGGGGGCTATACGAGCAGTACTTC
j_gene: TRBJ2-7
v_gene: TRBV7-9
d_gene: .
abundance: .

CDR3aa: CASSQAQASSGNTIYF
CDR3nt: TGTGCCAGCAGCCAGGCACAAGCGAGCTCTGGAAACACCATATATTTT
j_gene: TRBJ1-3
v_gene: TRBV7-6
d_gene: .
abundance: .

CDR3aa: CASSLHEQYF
CDR3nt: TGTGCCAGCAGCCTTCACGAGCAGTACTTC
j_gene: TRBJ2-7
v_gene: TRBV28
d_gene: .
abundance: few